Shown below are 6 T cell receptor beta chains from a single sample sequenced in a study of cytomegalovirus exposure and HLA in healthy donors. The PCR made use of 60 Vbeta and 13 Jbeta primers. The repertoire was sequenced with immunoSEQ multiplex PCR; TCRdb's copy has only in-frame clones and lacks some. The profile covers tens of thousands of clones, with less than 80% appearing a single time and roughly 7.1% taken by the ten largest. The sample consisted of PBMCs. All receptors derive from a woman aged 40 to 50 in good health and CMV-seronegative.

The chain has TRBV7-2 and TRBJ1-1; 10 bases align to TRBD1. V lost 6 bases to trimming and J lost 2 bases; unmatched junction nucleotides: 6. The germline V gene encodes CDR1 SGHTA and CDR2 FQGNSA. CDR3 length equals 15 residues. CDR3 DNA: TGTGCCAGCAGTTCACCGACAGGGGGCAACACTGAAGCTTTCTTT. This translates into CASSSPTGGNTEAFF. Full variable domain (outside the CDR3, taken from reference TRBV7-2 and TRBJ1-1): GAGVSQSPSNKVTEKGKDVELRCDPISGHTALYWYRQSLGQGLEFLIYFQGNSAPDKSGLPSDRFSAERTGGSVSTLTIQRTQQEDSAVYLCASSSPTGGNTEAFFGQGTRLTVV.

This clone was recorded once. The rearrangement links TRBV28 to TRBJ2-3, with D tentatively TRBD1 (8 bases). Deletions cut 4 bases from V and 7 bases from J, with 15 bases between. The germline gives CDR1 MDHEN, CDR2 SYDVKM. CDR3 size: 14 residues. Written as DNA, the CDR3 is TGTGCCAGCAGTTCACGGACAGGGACTAATACGCAGTATTTT. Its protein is CASSSRTGTNTQYF.

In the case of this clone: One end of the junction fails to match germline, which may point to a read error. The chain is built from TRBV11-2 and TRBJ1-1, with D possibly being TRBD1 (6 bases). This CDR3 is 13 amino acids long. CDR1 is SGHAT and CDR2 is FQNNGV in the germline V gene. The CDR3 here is CASSFQRDTEAFF. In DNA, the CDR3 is TGTGCCAGCAGCTTCCAAAGGGACACCGAAGCTTTCTTT.

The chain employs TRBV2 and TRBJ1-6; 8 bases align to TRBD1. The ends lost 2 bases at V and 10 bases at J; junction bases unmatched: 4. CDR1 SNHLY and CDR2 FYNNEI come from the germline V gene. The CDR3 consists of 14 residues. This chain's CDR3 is CASSETRQGSPLHF. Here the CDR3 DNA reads TGTGCCAGCAGTGAAACTCGACAGGGGTCACCCCTCCACTTT.

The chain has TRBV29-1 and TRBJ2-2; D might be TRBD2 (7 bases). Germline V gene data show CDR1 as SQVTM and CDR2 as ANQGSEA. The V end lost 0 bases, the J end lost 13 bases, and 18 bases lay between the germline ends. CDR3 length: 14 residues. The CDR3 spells CSVEDAGAPAGLFF. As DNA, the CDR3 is TGCAGCGTTGAAGATGCGGGGGCTCCGGCGGGGCTGTTTTTT.

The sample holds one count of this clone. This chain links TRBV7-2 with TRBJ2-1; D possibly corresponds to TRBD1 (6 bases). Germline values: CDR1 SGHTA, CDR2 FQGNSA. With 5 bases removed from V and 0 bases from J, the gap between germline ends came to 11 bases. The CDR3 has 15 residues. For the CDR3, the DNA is TGTGCCAGCAGCCCGGACAGAAGCTCCTACAATGAGCAGTTCTTC. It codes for CASSPDRSSYNEQFF.